The rows below give T cell receptor beta chains drawn from one sample of a study of technical replicates of blood from a handful of donors. Assay: immunoSEQ multiplex PCR; the TCRdb copy retains only in-frame clones and omits some. This table holds some 89,000 clones, just under 95% found once. What was sequenced was T cells isolated from PBMCs. The receptor set was obtained from a human donor in good health. Each CDR3 is given with its conserved first and last residue. Fields, in order: V gene, J gene, clone size, D gene, CDR3 DNA, CDR3 protein. The D gene is left open where the match is weak. Clone size is shown for a subset of rows, as once, few, many or a class of expanded clone.

>TRBV19|TRBJ2-1|-|-
TGTGCCAGTAGTATACTCGAGTCCTCCTACAATGAGCAGTTCTTC
CASSILESSYNEQFF
>TRBV2|TRBJ2-7|-|TRBD1
TGTGCCAGCAGTTTTGACAGGGGGCTAACCTACGAGCAGTACTTC
CASSFDRGLTYEQYF
>TRBV6-6|TRBJ2-1|-|TRBD1
TGTGCCAGCATTGGACAGGGCAGCTACAATGAGCAGTTCTTC
CASIGQGSYNEQFF
>TRBV12-5|TRBJ2-1|-|TRBD2
TGTGCTAGTGAGGGACTAGCGGGAGGTTCCTACAATGAGCAGTTCTTC
CASEGLAGGSYNEQFF
>TRBV11-3|TRBJ2-5|-|-
TGTGCCAGCAGCTTACAGGGCAAAGAGACCCAGTACTTC
CASSLQGKETQYF
>TRBV2|TRBJ2-7|-|TRBD2
TGTGCCAGCAGGACCGGGACTATCGTCGACGAGCAGTACTTC
CASRTGTIVDEQYF
>TRBV30|TRBJ2-1|-|TRBD1
TGTGCCTGGAGTGAGGACAGGGAGGCCTACAATGAGCAGTTCTTC
CAWSEDREAYNEQFF
>TRBV25-1|TRBJ1-2|once|TRBD1
TGTGCCAGCAGGGGGGACAGGGGCGATTTCTATGGCTACACCTTC
CASRGDRGDFYGYTF
>TRBV7-2|TRBJ2-7|-|TRBD2
TGTGCCAGCAGCACCACTAGCGCAGGCTCCTACGAGCAGTACTTC
CASSTTSAGSYEQYF
>TRBV2|TRBJ1-4|-|TRBD1
TGTGCCAGCAGAGGGACAGGGTTTGAAAAACTGTTTTTT
CASRGTGFEKLFF
>TRBV7-3|TRBJ2-1|-|-
TGTGCCAGCAGCTTAATTGGCGGCTCTCCCCCCCGGGATGAGCAGTTCTTC
CASSLIGGSPPRDEQFF
>TRBV19|TRBJ2-1|-|TRBD1
TGTGCCAGTAGCAAAACAGGGGAAAGGCAGTTCTTC
CASSKTGERQFF
>TRBV19|TRBJ2-7|-|-
TGTGCCATGACGACAGGACGAGTCTTAGACGAGCAGTACTTC
CAMTTGRVLDEQYF
>TRBV28|TRBJ1-2|-|-
TGTGCCAGCAGTTCATTTAGGAAGGGGCAGGATTATGGCTACACCTTC
CASSSFRKGQDYGYTF
>TRBV6-6|TRBJ2-7|-|-
TGTGCCAGCAGAAAAGGGACAGACGAGGGGGGCGAGCAGTACTTC
CASRKGTDEGGEQYF
>TRBV13|TRBJ1-5|-|-
TGTGCCAGCAGCCGCGGGGGGTTCAATCAGCCCCAGCATTTT
CASSRGGFNQPQHF
>TRBV7-8|TRBJ2-1|-|-
TGTGCCAGCAGCTTAACTAGCCTTGAGCAGTTCTTC
CASSLTSLEQFF
>TRBV7-9|TRBJ1-1|-|TRBD1
TGTGCCAGCAGCTCCGAGACAGGGGGCATGAACACTGAAGCTTTCTTT
CASSSETGGMNTEAFF
>TRBV6-5|TRBJ2-3|-|-
TGTGCCAGCAGAACTGCAGGGATAGATACGCAGTATTTT
CASRTAGIDTQYF
>TRBV27|TRBJ2-7|-|-
TGTGCCAGCAGCCTCGACAGAACTTACGAGCAGTACTTC
CASSLDRTYEQYF
>TRBV12-5|TRBJ2-3|-|-
TGTGCTAGTGGGGCGGGTACAGCCTATTCAGATACGCAGTATTTT
CASGAGTAYSDTQYF
>TRBV18|TRBJ2-1|-|-
TGTGCCAGCTCACCACTTTCAGGGGGGTCCAAGACCTACAATGAGCAGTTCTTC
CASSPLSGGSKTYNEQFF
>TRBV19|TRBJ2-1|-|TRBD2
TGTGCCAGTAGTGGACCGGGGGGGGAGACGGAGCAGTTCTTC
CASSGPGGETEQFF
>TRBV5-1|TRBJ2-6|-|-
TGCGCCAGTACACCCTCGGGAGTCCTCTCTGGGGCCAACGTCCTGACTTTC
CASTPSGVLSGANVLTF
>TRBV5-1|TRBJ2-2|-|TRBD2
TGCGCCAGCAGCTTAATGGCGCCTAGCGGTACCGGGGAGCTGTTTTTT
CASSLMAPSGTGELFF
>TRBV6-6|TRBJ1-2|-|TRBD1
TGTGCCAGCAGTTACTCGGGACAGGGGAACTATGGCTACACCTTC
CASSYSGQGNYGYTF
>TRBV6-1|TRBJ1-5|-|TRBD1
TGTGCCAGCAGTGAGGTTACAGGGGCTCAGCCCCAGCATTTT
CASSEVTGAQPQHF
>TRBV6-1|TRBJ2-1|-|TRBD2
TGTGCCAGCCGCGGGGAGGGATACAATGAGCAGTTCTTC
CASRGEGYNEQFF
>TRBV6-5|TRBJ2-3|-|-
TGTGCCAGCAGTAAGGGACCTCCGGGGGCGCAGTATTTT
CASSKGPPGAQYF
>TRBV5-6|TRBJ1-4|-|-
TGTGCCAGCAGCTTTATCCAGACTGCGGGCTGGAAGGAAAAACTGTTTTTT
CASSFIQTAGWKEKLFF
>TRBV5-4|TRBJ2-7|-|-
TGTGCCAGCAGCGCCCTGGGACTTACATACGAGCAGTACTTC
CASSALGLTYEQYF
>TRBV9|TRBJ2-7|once|TRBD1
TGTGCCAGCAGCCCTCTGACAGGGGAACAGTACTTC
CASSPLTGEQYF
>TRBV7-2|TRBJ2-7|-|-
TGTGCCAGCACCCAAGGGGGTTTTCTCTACGAGCAGTACTTC
CASTQGGFLYEQYF
>TRBV6-6|TRBJ2-1|-|-
TGTGCCAGCAGTTACGGCGGGGCCAATGAGCAGTTCTTC
CASSYGGANEQFF
>TRBV6-1|TRBJ2-7|-|TRBD1
TGTGCCAGCAATTCCGGGACAGGGCCCTACGAGCAGTACTTC
CASNSGTGPYEQYF
>TRBV9|TRBJ2-3|-|TRBD2
TGTGCCAGCAGCGTGAGCGGGAGTAGCTACGATACGCAGTATTTT
CASSVSGSSYDTQYF
>TRBV4-1|TRBJ2-1|-|-
TGCGCCAGCAGCCCCTCATTTCCCCTACAGTACAATGAGCAGTTCTTC
CASSPSFPLQYNEQFF
>TRBV18|TRBJ2-7|-|TRBD2
TGTGCCAGCTCACCGGGACTAGTGACTGAGCAGTACTTC
CASSPGLVTEQYF
>TRBV28|TRBJ2-2|once|TRBD1
TGTGCCACTAAATCACAGGGGGCCACCGGGGAGCTGTTTTTT
CATKSQGATGELFF
>TRBV13|TRBJ1-1|-|TRBD1
TGTGCCAGCAGCTCGAGGGGACAGGTGAACACTGAAGCTTTCTTT
CASSSRGQVNTEAFF